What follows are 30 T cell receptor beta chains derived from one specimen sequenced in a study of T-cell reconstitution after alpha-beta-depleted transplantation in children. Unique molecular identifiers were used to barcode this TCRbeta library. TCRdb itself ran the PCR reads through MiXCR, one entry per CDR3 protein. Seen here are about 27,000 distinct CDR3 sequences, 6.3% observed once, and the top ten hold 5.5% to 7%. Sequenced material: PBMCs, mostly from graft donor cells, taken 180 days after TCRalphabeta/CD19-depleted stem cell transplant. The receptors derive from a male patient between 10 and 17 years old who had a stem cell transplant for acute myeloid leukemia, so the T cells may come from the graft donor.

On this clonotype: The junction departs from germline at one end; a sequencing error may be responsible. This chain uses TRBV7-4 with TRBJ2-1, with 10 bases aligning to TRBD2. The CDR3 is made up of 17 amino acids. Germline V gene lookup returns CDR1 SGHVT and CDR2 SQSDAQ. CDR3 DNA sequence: TGTGCCACCAGCGCGCTAGCGGGAGACTTCTTCTACAATGAGCAGTTCTTC. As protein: CATSALAGDFFYNEQFF.

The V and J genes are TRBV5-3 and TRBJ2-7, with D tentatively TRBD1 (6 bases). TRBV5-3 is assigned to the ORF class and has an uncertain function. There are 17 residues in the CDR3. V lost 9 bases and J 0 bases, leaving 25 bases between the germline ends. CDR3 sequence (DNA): TGTGCCATCGGCCCTGTCCTCACAGGGACCTCCTCCTACGAGCAGTACTTC. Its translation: CAIGPVLTGTSSYEQYF.

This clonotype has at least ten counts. In nucleotides, the CDR3 is TGCGCCAGCAGCTTGTTGGTTAACACCGGGGAGCTGTTTTTT. Translating gives CASSLLVNTGELFF. J is TRBJ2-2 and V is TRBV5-1; D unclear. The CDR3 loop spans 14 amino acids. Deletions cut 1 base from V and 2 bases from J, with 6 bases between. Germline CDR1 reads SGHRS; CDR2 reads YFSETQ.

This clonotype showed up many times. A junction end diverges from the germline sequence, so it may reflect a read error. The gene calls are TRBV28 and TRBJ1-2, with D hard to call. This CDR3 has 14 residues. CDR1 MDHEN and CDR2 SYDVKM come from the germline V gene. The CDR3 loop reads CASSSTTPKYGYTF. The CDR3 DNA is TGTGCCAGCAGTTCTACGACACCTAAATATGGCTACACCTTC.

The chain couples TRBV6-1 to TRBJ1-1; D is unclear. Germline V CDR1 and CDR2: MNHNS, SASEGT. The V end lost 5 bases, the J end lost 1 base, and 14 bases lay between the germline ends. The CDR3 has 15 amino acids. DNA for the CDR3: TGTGCCAGCAGTCCGGAGTGGGGAGAGAACACTGAAGCTTTCTTT. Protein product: CASSPEWGENTEAFF.

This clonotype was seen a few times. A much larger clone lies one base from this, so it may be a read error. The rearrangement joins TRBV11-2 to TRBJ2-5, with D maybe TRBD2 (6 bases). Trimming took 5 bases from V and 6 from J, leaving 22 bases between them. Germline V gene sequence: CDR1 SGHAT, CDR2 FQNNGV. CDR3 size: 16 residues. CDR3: CASSREEGPPGQTQYF. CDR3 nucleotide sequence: TGTGCCAGCAGCCGCGAGGAGGGACCACCTGGGCAGACCCAGTACTTC.

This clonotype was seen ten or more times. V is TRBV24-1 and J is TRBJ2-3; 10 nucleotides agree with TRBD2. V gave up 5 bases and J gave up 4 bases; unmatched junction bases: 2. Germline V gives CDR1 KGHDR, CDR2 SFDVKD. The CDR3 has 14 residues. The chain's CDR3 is CATSVSGGADTQYF. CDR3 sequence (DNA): TGTGCCACCAGTGTCAGCGGGGGGGCAGATACGCAGTATTTT.

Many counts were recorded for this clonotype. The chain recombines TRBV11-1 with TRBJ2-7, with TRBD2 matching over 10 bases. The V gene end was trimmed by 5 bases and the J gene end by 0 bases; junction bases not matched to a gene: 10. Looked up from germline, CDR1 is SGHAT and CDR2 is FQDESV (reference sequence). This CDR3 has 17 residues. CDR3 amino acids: CASSLHASGSISYEQYF. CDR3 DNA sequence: TGTGCCAGCAGCCTCCATGCTAGCGGGAGTATCTCCTACGAGCAGTACTTC.

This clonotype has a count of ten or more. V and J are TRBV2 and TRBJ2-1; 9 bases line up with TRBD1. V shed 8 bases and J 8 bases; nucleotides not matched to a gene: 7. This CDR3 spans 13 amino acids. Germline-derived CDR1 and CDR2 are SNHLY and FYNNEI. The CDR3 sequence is CASLRDRDHEQFF. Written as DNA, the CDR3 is TGTGCCAGCCTCCGGGACAGGGACCATGAGCAGTTCTTC.

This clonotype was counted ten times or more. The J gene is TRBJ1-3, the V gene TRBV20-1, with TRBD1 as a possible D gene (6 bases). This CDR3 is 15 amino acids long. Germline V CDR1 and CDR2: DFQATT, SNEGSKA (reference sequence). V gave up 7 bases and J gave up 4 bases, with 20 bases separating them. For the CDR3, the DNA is TGCAGTGTCAGAGGGCGGGGGCGAGGAGGAAACACCATATATTTT. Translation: CSVRGRGRGGNTIYF.

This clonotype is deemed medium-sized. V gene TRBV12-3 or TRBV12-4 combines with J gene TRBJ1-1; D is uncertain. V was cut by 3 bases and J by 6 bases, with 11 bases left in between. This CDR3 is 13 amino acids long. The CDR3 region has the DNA TGTGCCAGCAGTTTGAGGCCCAGACCTGAAGCTTTCTTT. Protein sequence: CASSLRPRPEAFF.

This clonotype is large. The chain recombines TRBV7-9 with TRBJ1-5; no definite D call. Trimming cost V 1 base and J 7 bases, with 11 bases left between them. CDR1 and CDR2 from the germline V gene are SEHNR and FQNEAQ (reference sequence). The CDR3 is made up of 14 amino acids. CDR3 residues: CASSLDGVGQPQHF. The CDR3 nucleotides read TGTGCCAGCAGCTTAGATGGGGTAGGCCAGCCCCAGCATTTT.

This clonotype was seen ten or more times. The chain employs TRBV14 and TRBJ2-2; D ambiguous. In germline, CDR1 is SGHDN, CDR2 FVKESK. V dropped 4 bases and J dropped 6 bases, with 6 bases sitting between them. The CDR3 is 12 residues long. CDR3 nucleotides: TGTGCCAGCAGCCTCGGGTCCGGGGAGCTGTTTTTT. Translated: CASSLGSGELFF.

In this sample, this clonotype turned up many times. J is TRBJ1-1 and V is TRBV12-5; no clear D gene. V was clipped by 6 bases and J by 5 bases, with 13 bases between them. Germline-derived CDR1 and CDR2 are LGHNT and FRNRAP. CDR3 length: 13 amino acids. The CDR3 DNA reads TGTGCTAGTGGGCGGTGGGGTAGGACTGAAGCTTTCTTT. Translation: CASGRWGRTEAFF.

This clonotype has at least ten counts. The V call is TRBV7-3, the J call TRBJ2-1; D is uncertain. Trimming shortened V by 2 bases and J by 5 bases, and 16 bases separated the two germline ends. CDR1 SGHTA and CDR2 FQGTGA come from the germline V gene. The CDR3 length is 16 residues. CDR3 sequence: CASSLWVGPENNEQFF. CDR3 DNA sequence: TGTGCCAGCAGCTTATGGGTTGGGCCCGAAAACAATGAGCAGTTCTTC.

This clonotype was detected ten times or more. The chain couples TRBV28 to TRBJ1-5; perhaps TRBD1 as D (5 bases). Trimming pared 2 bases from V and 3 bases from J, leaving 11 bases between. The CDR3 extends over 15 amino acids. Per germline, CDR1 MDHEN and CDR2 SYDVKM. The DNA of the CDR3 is TGTGCCAGCAGTTTAACTGGGACCTTCAATCAGCCCCAGCATTTT. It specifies CASSLTGTFNQPQHF. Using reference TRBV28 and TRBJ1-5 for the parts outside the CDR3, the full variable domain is DVKVTQSSRYLVKRTGEKVFLECVQDMDHENMFWYRQDPGLGLRLIYFSYDVKMKEKGDIPEGYSVSREKKERFSLILESASTNQTSMYLCASSLTGTFNQPQHFGDGTRLSIL.

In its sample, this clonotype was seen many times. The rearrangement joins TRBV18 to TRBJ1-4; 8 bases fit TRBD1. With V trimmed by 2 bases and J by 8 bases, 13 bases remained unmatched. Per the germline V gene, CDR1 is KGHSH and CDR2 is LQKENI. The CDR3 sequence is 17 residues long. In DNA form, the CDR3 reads TGTGCCAGCTCACCAGACCCCAGGGGGCGGATCGGCGAAAAACTGTTTTTT. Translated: CASSPDPRGRIGEKLFF.

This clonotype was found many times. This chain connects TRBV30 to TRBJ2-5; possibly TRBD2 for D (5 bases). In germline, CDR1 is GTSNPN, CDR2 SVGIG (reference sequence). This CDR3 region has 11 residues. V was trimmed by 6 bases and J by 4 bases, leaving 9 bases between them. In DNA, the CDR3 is TGTGCCTGCTCAAGCGGAGAGACCCAGTACTTC. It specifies CACSSGETQYF.

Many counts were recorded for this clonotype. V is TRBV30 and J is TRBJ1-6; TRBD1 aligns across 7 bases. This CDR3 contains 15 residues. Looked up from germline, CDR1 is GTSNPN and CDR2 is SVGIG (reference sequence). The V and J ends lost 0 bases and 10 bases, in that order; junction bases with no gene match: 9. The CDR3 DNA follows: TGTGCCTGGAGTGTCCGACAGGGAAGGGAGTCACCCCTCCACTTT. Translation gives CAWSVRQGRESPLHF. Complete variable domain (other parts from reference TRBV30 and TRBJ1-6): SQTIHQWPATLVQPVGSPLSLECTVEGTSNPNLYWYRQAAGRGLQLLFYSVGIGQISSEVPQNLSASRPQDRQFILSSKKLLLSDSGFYLCAWSVRQGRESPLHFGNGTRLTVT.

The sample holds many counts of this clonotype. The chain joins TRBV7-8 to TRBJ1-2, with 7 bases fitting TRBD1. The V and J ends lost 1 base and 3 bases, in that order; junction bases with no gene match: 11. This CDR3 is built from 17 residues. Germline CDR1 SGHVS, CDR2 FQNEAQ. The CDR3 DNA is TGTGCCAGCAGCTTAGGAGTAAGGGCAGGGACAGACTATGGCTACACCTTC. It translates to CASSLGVRAGTDYGYTF.

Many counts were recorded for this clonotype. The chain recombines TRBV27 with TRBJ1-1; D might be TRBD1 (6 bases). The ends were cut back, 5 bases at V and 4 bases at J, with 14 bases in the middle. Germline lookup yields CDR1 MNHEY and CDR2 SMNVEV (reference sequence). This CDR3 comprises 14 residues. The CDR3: CASSPTGGGTEAFF. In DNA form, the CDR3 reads TGTGCCAGCAGTCCGACAGGAGGTGGCACTGAAGCTTTCTTT.

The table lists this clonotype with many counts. The DNA of the CDR3 is TGTGCCAGCAGCCACCCTGGTTTGACGGCGACCTACGAGCAGTACTTC. Protein: CASSHPGLTATYEQYF. This rearrangement joins TRBV7-9 to TRBJ2-7; D is uncertain. Germline V gives CDR1 SEHNR, CDR2 FQNEAQ (reference sequence). The ends were cut back, 5 bases at V and 2 bases at J, with 19 bases in the middle. The CDR3 is 16 amino acids.

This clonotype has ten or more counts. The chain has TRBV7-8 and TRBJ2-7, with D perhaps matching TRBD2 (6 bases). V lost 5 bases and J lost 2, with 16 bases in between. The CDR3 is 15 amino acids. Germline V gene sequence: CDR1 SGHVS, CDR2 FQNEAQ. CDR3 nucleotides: TGTGCCAGCAGCCCTGGGGGACTGGACCCCTACGAGCAGTACTTC. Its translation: CASSPGGLDPYEQYF.

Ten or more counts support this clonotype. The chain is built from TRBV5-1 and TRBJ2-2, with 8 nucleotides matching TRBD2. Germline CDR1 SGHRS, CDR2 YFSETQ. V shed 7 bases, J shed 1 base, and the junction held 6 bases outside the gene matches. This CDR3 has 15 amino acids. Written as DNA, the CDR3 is TGCGCCAGCGGTACTAGCGGCTTGAACACCGGGGAGCTGTTTTTT. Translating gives CASGTSGLNTGELFF.

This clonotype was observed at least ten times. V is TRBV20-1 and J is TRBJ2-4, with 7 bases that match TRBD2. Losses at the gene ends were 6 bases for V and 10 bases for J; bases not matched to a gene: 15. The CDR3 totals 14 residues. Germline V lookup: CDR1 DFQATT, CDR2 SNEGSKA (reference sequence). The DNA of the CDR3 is TGCAGTGCCCCACCCAGGGAGGGCCGGCCAATTCAGTACTTC. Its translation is CSAPPREGRPIQYF.

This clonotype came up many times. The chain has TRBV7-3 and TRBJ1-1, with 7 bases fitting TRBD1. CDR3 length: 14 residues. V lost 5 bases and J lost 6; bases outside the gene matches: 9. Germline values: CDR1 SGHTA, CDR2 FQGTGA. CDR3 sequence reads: CASSVVMGTAEAFF. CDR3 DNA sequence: TGTGCCAGCAGCGTAGTAATGGGGACAGCTGAAGCTTTCTTT.

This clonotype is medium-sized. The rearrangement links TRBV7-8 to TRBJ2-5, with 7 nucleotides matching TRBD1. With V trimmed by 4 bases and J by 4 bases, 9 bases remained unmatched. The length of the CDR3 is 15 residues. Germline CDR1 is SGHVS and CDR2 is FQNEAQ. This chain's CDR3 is CASSSIQGTLETQYF. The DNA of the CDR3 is TGTGCCAGCAGCTCCATACAGGGGACCTTAGAGACCCAGTACTTC.

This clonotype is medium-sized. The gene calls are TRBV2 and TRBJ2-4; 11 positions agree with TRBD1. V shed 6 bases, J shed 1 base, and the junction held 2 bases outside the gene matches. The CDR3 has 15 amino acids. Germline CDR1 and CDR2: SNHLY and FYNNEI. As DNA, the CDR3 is TGTGCCAGCAGGGACAGGGGGCTCGCCAAAAACATTCAGTACTTC. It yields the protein CASRDRGLAKNIQYF.

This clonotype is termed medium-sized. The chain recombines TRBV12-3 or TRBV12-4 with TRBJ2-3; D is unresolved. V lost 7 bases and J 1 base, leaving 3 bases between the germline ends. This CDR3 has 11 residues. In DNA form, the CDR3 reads TGTGCCAGCACGGGCACAGATACGCAGTATTTT. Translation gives CASTGTDTQYF.

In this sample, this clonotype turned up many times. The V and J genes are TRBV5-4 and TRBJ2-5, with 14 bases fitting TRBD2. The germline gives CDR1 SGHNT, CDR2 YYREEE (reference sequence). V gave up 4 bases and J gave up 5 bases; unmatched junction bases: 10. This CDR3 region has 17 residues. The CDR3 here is CASSPPGLAGVSETQYF. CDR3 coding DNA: TGTGCCAGCAGCCCACCGGGACTAGCGGGAGTATCGGAGACCCAGTACTTC.